The T cell receptor (beta chain) described here comes from a study of T cells after yellow fever vaccination. In making TCR cDNA, 5'RACE template switching added a universal primer site and UMIs to it. TCRdb used MiXCR to reprocess the 5' RACE reads, holding one entry per CDR3 protein. The sample lists around 180,000 distinct CDR3 sequences; 6.2% were seen once. This clonotype was observed at least ten times. Germline trimming cut 4 bases from V and 1 base from J; bases unmatched to any gene: 3. The CDR3 consists of 15 residues. CDR1 is KGHDR and CDR2 is SFDVKD in the germline V gene. This specimen was CD4+ T cells sorted from PBMCs, taken on the day of the first yellow fever vaccination. The TCR comes from a man aged 18 to 29 who received the YFV17D yellow fever vaccine. The chain joins TRBV24-1 to TRBJ2-5, with TRBD2 matching 9 bases. The CDR3 DNA is TGTGCCACCAGTGAAGGCGGGGGGGCCCAAGAGACCCAGTACTTC. This encodes CATSEGGGAQETQYF.